What follows is one T cell receptor (beta chain) and its context. Its antigen is not identified. This CDR3 comprises 14 residues. V shed 1 base and J 6 bases; nucleotides not matched to a gene: 3. In germline, CDR1 is LGHNA, CDR2 YNFKEQ. This entry belongs to a study of cytomegalovirus exposure and HLA in healthy donors. Study outcomes and limitations: High specificity and sensitivity for cytomegalovirus status were reported for the classifier. Most likely, a cluster of highly shared sequence variants arose as a sequencing artifact.

The primer mix had 60 Vbeta and 13 Jbeta primers. The protocol was immunoSEQ multiplex PCR, while the TCRdb copy is restricted to in-frame clones and leaves out a portion. The table records more than 90,000 clones, around 68% of them present only once. V gene TRBV4-2 combines with J gene TRBJ2-3, with 8 bases matching TRBD2. The receptor was derived from a woman aged 45-65 years in good health and CMV-seropositive. Sequences were obtained from PBMCs. DNA for the CDR3: TGTGCCAGCAGCCAAGTCGGGGGGGACGATACGCAGTATTTT. This gives the protein CASSQVGGDDTQYF.